The 26 T cell receptor beta chains presented below share a single source sample, sequenced in a study of cytomegalovirus exposure and HLA in healthy donors. Measured with immunoSEQ multiplex PCR; TCRdb has only the in-frame clones, and not every one. Of 280,000 or so clones listed, more than 75% were seen once; the top ten hold over 0.7%. The specimen was PBMCs. Source of these receptors: a woman between 18 and 29 years old in good health and CMV-seronegative.

This clone was recorded only once. The V gene is TRBV7-6, the J gene TRBJ2-3; 14 bases are a match to TRBD2. Germline trimming cut 4 bases from V and 3 bases from J; bases unmatched to any gene: 18. Germline V gene sequence: CDR1 SGHVS, CDR2 FNYEAQ. The CDR3 extends over 21 amino acids. CDR3 in DNA: TGTGCCAGCAGCTACCTCCCCAACAAAGGACTAGCGGGAGGATTGACAGATACGCAGTATTTT. Translating it yields CASSYLPNKGLAGGLTDTQYF.

The rearrangement uses TRBV5-1 and TRBJ2-7, with 9 positions matching TRBD1. The length of the CDR3 is 15 residues. V shed 4 bases and J 5 bases; nucleotides not matched to a gene: 10. Germline loops: CDR1 SGHRS, CDR2 YFSETQ. The CDR3 reads CASSLTGTGIHEQYF. The CDR3, as DNA: TGCGCCAGCAGCCTGACCGGGACAGGGATCCACGAGCAGTACTTC.

This sequence joins TRBV7-3 and TRBJ2-1; TRBD2 might be the D (5 bases). Germline V CDR1 and CDR2: SGHTA, FQGTGA. The CDR3 spans 15 residues. The germline V and J ends were trimmed by 4 bases and 6 bases, with 16 bases remaining between them. The CDR3 is CASSSTGGWGNEQFF. In nucleotides, the CDR3 is TGTGCCAGCAGCTCCACTGGAGGTTGGGGCAATGAGCAGTTCTTC.

V gene TRBV4-3 combines with J gene TRBJ2-1, with no clear D. The CDR3 consists of 16 residues. V lost 0 bases, J lost 7 bases, and 16 bases lay in between. Germline V gene sequence: CDR1 LGHNA, CDR2 YSLEER. The CDR3 loop is CASSQERQVYLNEQFF. CDR3 in DNA: TGCGCCAGCAGCCAAGAACGGCAGGTGTATTTAAATGAGCAGTTCTTC.

The chain recombines TRBV15 with TRBJ2-2; 8 bases map to TRBD2. Germline values: CDR1 LNHNV, CDR2 YYDKDF (reference sequence). The ends lost 0 bases at V and 5 bases at J; junction bases unmatched: 5. The CDR3 contains 16 residues. DNA of the CDR3: TGTGCCACCAGCAGAGACGGGGGGGAAATAACCGGGGAGCTGTTTTTT. Translated, it gives CATSRDGGEITGELFF.

This chain links TRBV5-5 with TRBJ2-2; 8 bases line up with TRBD1. J gave up 4 bases and V 4 bases, and 9 bases lay outside the gene matches. The CDR3 is 16 amino acids. The V gene's germline CDR1 is SGHKS and CDR2 YYEKEE (reference sequence). The chain's CDR3 is CASSALRQGSTGELFF. CDR3 DNA: TGTGCCAGCAGCGCTTTAAGACAGGGGTCCACCGGGGAGCTGTTTTTT. Looking up the rest from reference TRBV5-5 and TRBJ2-2 gives the full variable domain: DAGVTQSPTHLIKTRGQQVTLRCSPISGHKSVSWYQQVLGQGPQFIFQYYEKEERGRGNFPDRFSARQFPNYSSELNVNALLLGDSALYLCASSALRQGSTGELFFGEGSRLTVL.

The chain joins TRBV4-1 to TRBJ1-4; perhaps TRBD1 as D (5 bases). Trimming took off 3 bases at V and 4 bases at J, with 12 bases between the two ends. The CDR3 contains 15 residues. The germline V gene encodes CDR1 MGHRA and CDR2 YSYEKL. The CDR3 nucleotides are TGCGCCAGCAGCCAGGCGGAGACAGTTAATGAAAAACTGTTTTTT. Translated: CASSQAETVNEKLFF.

V is TRBV5-4 and J is TRBJ1-4; 7 bases line up with TRBD1. This CDR3 contains 16 residues. Germline CDR1 and CDR2: SGHNT and YYREEE (reference sequence). Germline trimming cut 0 bases from V and 5 bases from J; bases unmatched to any gene: 7. CDR3 in DNA: TGTGCCAGCAGCTTGGGACAGGGCATTACGAATGAAAAACTGTTTTTT. Protein sequence: CASSLGQGITNEKLFF.

The chain recombines TRBV2 with TRBJ2-5; D is possibly TRBD1 (5 bases). Trimming cost V 4 bases and J 0 bases, with 18 bases left between them. The CDR3 loop spans 17 amino acids. Germline V CDR1 and CDR2: SNHLY, FYNNEI. The DNA of the CDR3 is TGTGCCAGCAGTGCCCTGGGAACAGGACCGTACCAAGAGACCCAGTACTTC. Protein product: CASSALGTGPYQETQYF.

The rearrangement links TRBV28 to TRBJ2-1; TRBD2 agrees at 7 bases. The CDR3 totals 15 residues. Germline V CDR1 and CDR2: MDHEN, SYDVKM. V trimming: 6 bases; J trimming: 5 bases; junction bases outside the gene matches: 10. The CDR3, as DNA: TGTGCCAGCAGACCCGGTGGCGGGAGTAACAATGAGCAGTTCTTC. Encoded protein: CASRPGGGSNNEQFF.

This chain joins TRBV7-6 and TRBJ2-6, with TRBD1 matching 8 bases. J lost 4 bases, V lost 5 bases, and 10 bases had no gene match. This CDR3 region has 17 residues. Germline CDR1 reads SGHVS; CDR2 reads FNYEAQ. CDR3 nucleotides: TGTGCCAGCAGCCGGGACAGGCCTGGGTTAGGGGCCAACGTCCTGACTTTC. Encoded protein: CASSRDRPGLGANVLTF.

V and J are TRBV5-1 and TRBJ2-7; 9 bases match TRBD1. Per the germline V gene, CDR1 is SGHRS and CDR2 is YFSETQ. V shed 2 bases, J shed 4 bases, and the junction held 10 bases outside the gene matches. The length of the CDR3 is 16 residues. CDR3: CASSFQPGQGRYEQYF. The DNA of the CDR3 is TGCGCCAGCAGCTTCCAACCGGGACAGGGTCGTTACGAGCAGTACTTC.

The rearrangement links TRBV6-5 to TRBJ1-4; 9 bases align to TRBD1. V lost 5 bases to trimming and J lost 1 base; unmatched junction nucleotides: 2. Germline V CDR1 and CDR2: MNHEY, SVGAGI. This CDR3 region has 15 residues. CDR3 sequence: CASSQTGGTNEKLFF. The CDR3 bases are TGTGCCAGCAGTCAGACAGGGGGAACTAATGAAAAACTGTTTTTT.

The chain carries TRBV9 and TRBJ2-3; D is unclear. This CDR3 comprises 12 residues. Per the germline V gene, CDR1 is SGDLS and CDR2 is YYNGEE. The germline V and J ends were trimmed by 3 bases and 2 bases, with 4 bases remaining between them. The CDR3 spells CASSGHTDTQYF. CDR3 DNA sequence: TGTGCCAGCAGCGGACACACAGATACGCAGTATTTT.

The chain couples TRBV7-8 to TRBJ2-7; TRBD2 aligns across 9 bases. CDR1 SGHVS and CDR2 FQNEAQ come from the germline V gene. This CDR3 has 15 residues. The trim removed 2 bases at V and 4 bases at J, leaving 6 bases unmatched. Here the CDR3 reads CASSLLAGKQYEQYF. The CDR3 bases are TGTGCCAGCAGCTTACTAGCGGGGAAACAATACGAGCAGTACTTC.

The chain has TRBV4-1 and TRBJ2-3; possibly TRBD1 for D (6 bases). Germline CDR1 is MGHRA and CDR2 is YSYEKL. Trimming cost V 3 bases and J 0 bases, with 16 bases left between them. This CDR3 is built from 17 residues. The DNA of the CDR3 is TGCGCCAGCAGCCACGGATTAACAGGGTTAAGCACAGATACGCAGTATTTT. Encoded protein: CASSHGLTGLSTDTQYF.

J is TRBJ1-1 and V is TRBV27; perhaps TRBD1 as D (5 bases). Trimming took off 2 bases at V and 5 bases at J, with 15 bases between the two ends. The CDR3 spans 15 residues. The germline V gene encodes CDR1 MNHEY and CDR2 SMNVEV (reference sequence). In DNA form, the CDR3 reads TGTGCCAGCAGTTTAATCTGGGGGGATGGGACTGAAGCTTTCTTT. It is translated as CASSLIWGDGTEAFF.

This chain uses TRBV9 with TRBJ2-5; D gene ambiguous. V was cut by 3 bases and J by 9 bases, with 24 bases left in between. From germline, CDR1 is SGDLS and CDR2 YYNGEE. This CDR3 contains 16 residues. The CDR3 region has the DNA TGTGCCAGCAGCGCCCTCCTGAGGTCCCCCGATACGTCCCAGTACTTC. Its translation: CASSALLRSPDTSQYF.

The chain links TRBV5-1 to TRBJ2-7, with 11 bases aligning to TRBD1. Germline CDR1 reads SGHRS; CDR2 reads YFSETQ. The length of the CDR3 is 14 residues. J gave up 3 bases and V 3 bases, and 2 bases lay outside the gene matches. The CDR3 DNA reads as TGCGCCAGCAGCTGGGGGACAGGGGGCTACGAGCAGTACTTC. This sequence encodes CASSWGTGGYEQYF.

The chain employs TRBV7-9 and TRBJ1-4; D is perhaps TRBD1 (6 bases). Trimming cost V 5 bases and J 0 bases, with 10 bases left between them. The CDR3 length is 15 residues. CDR1 is SEHNR and CDR2 is FQNEAQ in the germline V gene (reference sequence). DNA of the CDR3: TGTGCCAGCAGCGGCCACAGGGCAACTAATGAAAAACTGTTTTTT. Residues: CASSGHRATNEKLFF.

The CDR3 protein is CAIPASGGTNEQFF. CDR3 nucleotides: TGTGCCATCCCGGCTAGCGGAGGCACCAATGAGCAGTTCTTC. The chain carries TRBV2 and TRBJ2-1; 7 bases fit TRBD2. The CDR3 extends over 14 amino acids. The V and J ends lost 10 bases and 6 bases, in that order; junction bases with no gene match: 12. Germline CDR1 is SNHLY and CDR2 is FYNNEI.

The rearrangement uses TRBV7-6 and TRBJ2-3; 9 positions match TRBD1. The CDR3 extends over 16 amino acids. V gave up 4 bases and J gave up 5 bases; unmatched junction bases: 10. Germline V gives CDR1 SGHVS, CDR2 FNYEAQ. CDR3 in amino acids: CASSSDRGSSGDTQYF. The DNA of the CDR3 is TGTGCCAGCAGCTCCGACAGGGGGTCTTCCGGAGATACGCAGTATTTT.

The V and J genes are TRBV6-1 and TRBJ1-1, with 9 bases identical to TRBD1. The CDR3 is 16 residues long. CDR1 and CDR2 from the germline V gene are MNHNS and SASEGT. V lost 4 bases to trimming and J lost 1 base; unmatched junction nucleotides: 7. CDR3 in amino acids: CASSVLGDRANTEAFF. In nucleotides, the CDR3 is TGTGCCAGCAGTGTGTTGGGGGACAGGGCGAACACTGAAGCTTTCTTT.

The rearrangement uses TRBV19 and TRBJ1-1; the D gene is possibly TRBD1 (6 bases). The germline V and J ends were trimmed by 6 bases and 1 base, with 18 bases remaining between them. The CDR3 loop spans 16 amino acids. Germline loops: CDR1 LNHDA, CDR2 SQIVND (reference sequence). CDR3 sequence reads: CASRDMTGLRNTEAFF. In nucleotides, the CDR3 is TGTGCCAGTAGAGACATGACAGGTTTGCGGAACACTGAAGCTTTCTTT.

V and J are TRBV4-1 and TRBJ2-7; 12 positions agree with TRBD2. The CDR3 length is 16 residues. Germline CDR1 and CDR2: MGHRA and YSYEKL. V trimming: 0 bases; J trimming: 3 bases; junction bases outside the gene matches: 3. DNA for the CDR3: TGCGCCAGCAGCCAAGAGGCTAGCGGGAGGGTCTACGAGCAGTACTTC. It translates to CASSQEASGRVYEQYF.

This clone appeared a single time. The rearrangement joins TRBV18 to TRBJ2-5, with D perhaps TRBD2 (6 bases). Germline CDR1 reads KGHSH; CDR2 reads LQKENI. This CDR3 has 15 residues. The V end lost 0 bases, the J end lost 5 bases, and 13 bases lay between the germline ends. CDR3 DNA sequence: TGTGCCAGCTCACCACCGGGGGGAGTAGAGGAGACCCAGTACTTC. Amino acid sequence: CASSPPGGVEETQYF.